This TCR beta chain was captured by sequencing in a study of read filtering for tumor transcriptome and immune sequencing. Turning to the study itself: Among patients, roughly 17 were male and approximately 15 female, aged roughly 47 to 90 (mean about 70). R-ISS stage counts were about 8 for I, approximately 16 for II, 6 or 7 for III.

General observations from the study: The CD138-negative fraction was mixed bone marrow immune cells, not pure T cells. Even smaller IR-seq throughput identified most shared clonotypes.

Molecular barcoded adaptors covering alpha/delta and beta/gamma chains were used on roughly 400 ng RNA. Using its own MiXCR run on the reads, TCRdb lists one record per CDR3 protein. The repertoire holds over 40,000 distinct CDR3 sequences, with more than 10% as singletons. This clonotype came up many times. Its antigen is currently unknown. The source is a donor aged 40 or over with multiple myeloma. Sequences were obtained from a population of CD138-negative cells sorted from bone marrow.

This CDR3 is CASSRQGADTQYF. The CDR3 nucleotides are TGTGCCAGCAGCCGACAGGGGGCTGATACGCAGTATTTT. The genes are TRBV7-2 and TRBJ2-3; TRBD1 agrees at 10 bases. Losses at the gene ends were 5 bases for V and 6 bases for J; bases not matched to a gene: 2. CDR3 size: 13 residues. The germline CDR1 and CDR2 sequences are SGHTA and FQGNSA.